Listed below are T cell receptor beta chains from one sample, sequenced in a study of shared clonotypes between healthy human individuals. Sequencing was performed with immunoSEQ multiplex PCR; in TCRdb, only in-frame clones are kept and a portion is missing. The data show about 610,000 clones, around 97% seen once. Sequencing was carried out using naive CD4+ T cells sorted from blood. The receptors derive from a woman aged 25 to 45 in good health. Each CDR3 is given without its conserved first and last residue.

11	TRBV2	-	ASNLGQINEQY
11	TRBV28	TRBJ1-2	ASSLDRVFGYT
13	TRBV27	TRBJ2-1	ASSLWGTVYNEQF
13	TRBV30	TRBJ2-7	AWSVAGGSLYEQY
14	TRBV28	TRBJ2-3	ASSFPAGSYTDTQY
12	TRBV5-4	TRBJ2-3	ASSPVPYTDTQY
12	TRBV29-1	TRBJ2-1	SVDTGGPRNEQF
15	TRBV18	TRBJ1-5	ASSPSTAQFSNQPQH
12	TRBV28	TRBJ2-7	ASSFLQASYEQY
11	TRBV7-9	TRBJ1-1	ASRQKGNTEAF
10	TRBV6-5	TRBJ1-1	ASSSSSTEAF
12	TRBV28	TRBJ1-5	ASGQGRRNQPQH
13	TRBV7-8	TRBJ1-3	ASSFWTDSGNTIY
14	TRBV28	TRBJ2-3	ASSLSPPGGTDTQY
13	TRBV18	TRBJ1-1	ASSPQGQTNTEAF
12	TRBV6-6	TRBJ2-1	ASREAGTYNEQF
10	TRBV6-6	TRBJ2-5	ATSLADETQY
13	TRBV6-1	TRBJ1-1	ASSRPATMNTEAF
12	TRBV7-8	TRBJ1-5	ASSLSGSYQPQH
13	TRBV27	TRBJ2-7	ASSSRGAGDYEQY
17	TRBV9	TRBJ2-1	ASSVAGTSPHTGPNEQF
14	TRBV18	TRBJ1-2	ASSPSEGIGDYGYT
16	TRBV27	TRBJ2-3	ASSFWPGTSGILDTQY
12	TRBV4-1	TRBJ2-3	ASSQDQLERTQY
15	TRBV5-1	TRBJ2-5	ASSLASTSGSQETQY
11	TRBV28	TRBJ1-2	ASSWDNGYGYT